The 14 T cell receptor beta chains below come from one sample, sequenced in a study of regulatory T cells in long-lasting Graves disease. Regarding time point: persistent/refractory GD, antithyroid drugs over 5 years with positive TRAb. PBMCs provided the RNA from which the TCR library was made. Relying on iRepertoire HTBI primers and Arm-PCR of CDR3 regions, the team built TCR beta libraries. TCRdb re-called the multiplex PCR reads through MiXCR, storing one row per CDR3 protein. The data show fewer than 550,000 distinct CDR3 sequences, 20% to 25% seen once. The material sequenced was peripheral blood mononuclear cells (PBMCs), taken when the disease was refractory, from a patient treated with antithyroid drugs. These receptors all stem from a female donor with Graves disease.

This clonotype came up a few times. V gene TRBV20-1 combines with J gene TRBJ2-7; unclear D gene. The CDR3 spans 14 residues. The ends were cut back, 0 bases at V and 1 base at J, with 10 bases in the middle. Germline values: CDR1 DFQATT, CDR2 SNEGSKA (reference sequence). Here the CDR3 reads CSARDPAVSYEQYF. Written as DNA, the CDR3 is TGCAGTGCTAGAGATCCGGCCGTTTCCTACGAGCAGTACTTC.

The CDR3 region has the DNA TGTGCCAGCAGGGTCGAGGGTTACGCTGAGCAGTTCTTC. It is translated as CASRVEGYAEQFF. The chain joins TRBV2 to TRBJ2-1; TRBD2 is a possible D gene (5 bases). The CDR3 is made up of 13 amino acids. In germline, CDR1 is SNHLY, CDR2 FYNNEI. Trimming took off 6 bases at V and 9 bases at J, with 15 bases between the two ends.

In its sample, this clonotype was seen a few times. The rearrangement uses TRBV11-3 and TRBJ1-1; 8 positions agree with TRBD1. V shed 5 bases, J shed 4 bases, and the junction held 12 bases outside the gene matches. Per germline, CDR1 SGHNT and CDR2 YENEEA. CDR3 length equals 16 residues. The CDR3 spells CASSLGQGEVGTEAFF. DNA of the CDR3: TGTGCCAGCAGCCTTGGACAGGGAGAGGTGGGCACTGAAGCTTTCTTT.

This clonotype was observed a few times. Written as DNA, the CDR3 is TGTGCCAGCCGGGAACAGCACACCGGGGAGCTGTTTTTT. Its translation: CASREQHTGELFF. V and J are TRBV6-1 and TRBJ2-2; D may be TRBD2 (5 bases). The CDR3 has 13 amino acids. Trimming shortened V by 8 bases and J by 3 bases, and 10 bases separated the two germline ends. The V gene's germline CDR1 is MNHNS and CDR2 SASEGT.

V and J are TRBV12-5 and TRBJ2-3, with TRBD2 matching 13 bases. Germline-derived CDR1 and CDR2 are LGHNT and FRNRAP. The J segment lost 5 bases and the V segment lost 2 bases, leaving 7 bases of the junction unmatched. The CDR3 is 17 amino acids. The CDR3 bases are TGTGCTAGTGGTTTGAATCTTCGACTAGCGGGAGGAGATACGCAGTATTTT. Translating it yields CASGLNLRLAGGDTQYF.

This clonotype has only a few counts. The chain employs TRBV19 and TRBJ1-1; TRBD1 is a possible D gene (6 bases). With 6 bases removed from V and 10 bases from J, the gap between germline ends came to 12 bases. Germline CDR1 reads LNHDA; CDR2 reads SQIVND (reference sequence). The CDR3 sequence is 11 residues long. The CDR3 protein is CASSSGARAFF. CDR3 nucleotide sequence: TGTGCCAGTAGCTCGGGGGCTCGAGCTTTCTTT.

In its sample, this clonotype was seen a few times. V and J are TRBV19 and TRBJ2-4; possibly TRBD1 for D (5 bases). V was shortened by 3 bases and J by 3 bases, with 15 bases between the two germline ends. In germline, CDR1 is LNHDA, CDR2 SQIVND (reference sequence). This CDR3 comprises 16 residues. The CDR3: CASSMDQGRGKNIQYF. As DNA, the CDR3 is TGTGCCAGTAGTATGGACCAGGGAAGGGGCAAAAACATTCAGTACTTC.

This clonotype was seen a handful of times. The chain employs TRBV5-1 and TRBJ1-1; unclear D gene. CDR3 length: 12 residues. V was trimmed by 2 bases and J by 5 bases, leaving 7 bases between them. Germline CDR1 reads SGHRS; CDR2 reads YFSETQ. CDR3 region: CASSFQGTEAFF. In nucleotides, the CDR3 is TGCGCCAGCAGCTTTCAAGGGACTGAAGCTTTCTTT.

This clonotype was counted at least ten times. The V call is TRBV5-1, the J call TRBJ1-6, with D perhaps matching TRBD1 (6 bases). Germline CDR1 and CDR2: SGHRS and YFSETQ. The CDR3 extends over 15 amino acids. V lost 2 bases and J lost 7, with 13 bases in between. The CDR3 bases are TGCGCCAGCAGCTTCCTCAAGGGGGGAAATTCACCCCTCCACTTT. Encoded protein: CASSFLKGGNSPLHF.

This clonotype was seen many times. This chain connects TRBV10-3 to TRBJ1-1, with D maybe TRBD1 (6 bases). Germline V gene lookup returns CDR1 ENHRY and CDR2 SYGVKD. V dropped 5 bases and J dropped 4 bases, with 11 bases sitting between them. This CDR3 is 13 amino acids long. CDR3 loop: CAISWDTGTEAFF. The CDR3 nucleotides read TGTGCCATCAGTTGGGACACGGGCACTGAAGCTTTCTTT.

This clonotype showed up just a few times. The CDR3 sequence is CASRAVTSSDTQYF. CDR3 in DNA: TGTGCCAGCCGCGCCGTGACTAGCTCAGATACGCAGTATTTT. The rearrangement links TRBV11-2 to TRBJ2-3; 7 positions agree with TRBD2. CDR3 length: 14 amino acids. The germline V gene encodes CDR1 SGHAT and CDR2 FQNNGV. J lost 4 bases, V lost 8 bases, and 9 bases had no gene match.

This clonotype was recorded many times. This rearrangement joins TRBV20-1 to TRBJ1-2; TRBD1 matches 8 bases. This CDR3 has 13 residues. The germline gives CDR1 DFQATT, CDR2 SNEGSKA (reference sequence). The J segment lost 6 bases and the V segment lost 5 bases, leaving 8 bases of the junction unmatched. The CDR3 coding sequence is TGCAGTGCTCCTCAAGACAGGGGTGATGGCTACACCTTC. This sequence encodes CSAPQDRGDGYTF.

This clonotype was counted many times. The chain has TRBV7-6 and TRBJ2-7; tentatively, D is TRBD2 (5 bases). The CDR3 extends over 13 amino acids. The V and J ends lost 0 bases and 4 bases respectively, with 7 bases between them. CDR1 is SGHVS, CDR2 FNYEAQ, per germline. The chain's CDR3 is CASSLATGYEQYF. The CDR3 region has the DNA TGTGCCAGCAGCTTAGCTACGGGGTACGAGCAGTACTTC.

DNA for the CDR3: TGTGCCAGTAGTATATACCCGGGAGGAACAGAGACCCAGTACTTC. Translating it yields CASSIYPGGTETQYF. V usage is TRBV19 and J usage is TRBJ2-5, with TRBD2 matching over 7 bases. V shed 2 bases, J shed 4 bases, and the junction held 7 bases outside the gene matches. CDR3 length: 15 residues. From germline, CDR1 is LNHDA and CDR2 SQIVND (reference sequence).